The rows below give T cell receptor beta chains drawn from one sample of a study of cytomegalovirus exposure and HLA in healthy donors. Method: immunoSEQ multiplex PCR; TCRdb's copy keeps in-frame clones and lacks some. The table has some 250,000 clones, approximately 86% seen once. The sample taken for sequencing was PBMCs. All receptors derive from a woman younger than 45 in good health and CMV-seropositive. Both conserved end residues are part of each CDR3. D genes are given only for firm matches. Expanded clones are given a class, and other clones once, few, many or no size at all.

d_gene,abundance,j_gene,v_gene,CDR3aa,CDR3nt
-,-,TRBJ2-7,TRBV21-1,CASTDNPKTESSYEQYF,TGTGCCAGCACCGATAACCCTAAGACGGAGAGCTCCTACGAGCAGTACTTC
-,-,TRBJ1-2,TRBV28,CASSLSGYGYTF,TGTGCCAGCAGTTTATCCGGCTATGGCTACACCTTC
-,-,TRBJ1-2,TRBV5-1,CASSPRPGSYGYTF,TGCGCCAGCAGCCCTCGACCGGGAAGCTATGGCTACACCTTC
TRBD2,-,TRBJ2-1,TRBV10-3,CAISVGLDSYNEQFF,TGTGCCATCAGTGTGGGACTAGACTCCTACAATGAGCAGTTCTTC
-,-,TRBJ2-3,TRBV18,CASSPEGLSTDTQYF,TGTGCCAGCTCACCGGAGGGACTGAGCACAGATACGCAGTATTTT
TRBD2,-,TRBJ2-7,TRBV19,CASSGTSGGSSEQYF,TGTGCCAGTTCCGGGACTAGCGGGGGGTCCTCCGAGCAGTACTTC
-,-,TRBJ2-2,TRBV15,CATRGTGELFF,TGTGCCACCCGGGGGACCGGGGAGCTGTTTTTT
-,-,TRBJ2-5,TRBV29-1,CSVARGSSQETQYF,TGCAGCGTTGCACGGGGATCATCCCAAGAGACCCAGTACTTC
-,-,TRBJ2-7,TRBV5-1,CASSFEKTPEDEQYF,TGCGCCAGCAGCTTTGAGAAAACGCCCGAAGACGAGCAGTACTTC
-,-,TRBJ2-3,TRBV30,CAWSVRETEWGRTDTQYF,TGTGCCTGGAGTGTAAGGGAGACTGAATGGGGGCGCACAGATACGCAGTATTTT
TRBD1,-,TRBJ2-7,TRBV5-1,CASSLVSGGEAYF,TGCGCCAGCAGCTTAGTATCAGGGGGCGAAGCATACTTC
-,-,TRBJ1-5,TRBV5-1,CASSLGTYSNQPQHF,TGCGCCAGCAGCTTGGGGACATATAGCAATCAGCCCCAGCATTTT
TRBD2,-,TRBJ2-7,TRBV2,CASNGLAGAEQYF,TGTGCCAGCAACGGACTAGCGGGCGCCGAGCAGTACTTC
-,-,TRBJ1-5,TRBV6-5,CASRNQAEGQPQHF,TGTGCCAGCAGAAACCAGGCCGAGGGCCAGCCCCAGCATTTT
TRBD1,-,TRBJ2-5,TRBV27,CASSWGQGMYTQYF,TGTGCCAGCAGCTGGGGACAGGGGATGTATACCCAGTACTTC
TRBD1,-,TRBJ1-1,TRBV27,CASSHRGPTEAFF,TGTGCCAGCAGCCACAGGGGACCCACTGAAGCTTTCTTT
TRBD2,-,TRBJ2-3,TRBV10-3,CAISEAGAGAPDTQYF,TGTGCCATCAGTGAGGCTGGAGCGGGAGCTCCAGATACGCAGTATTTT
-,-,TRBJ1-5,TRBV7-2,CASSSRVISNQPQHF,TGTGCCAGCAGCTCCCGGGTTATTAGCAATCAGCCCCAGCATTTT
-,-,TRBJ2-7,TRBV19,CASKLRGGNSYEQYF,TGTGCCAGTAAATTGCGGGGTGGAAACTCCTACGAGCAGTACTTC
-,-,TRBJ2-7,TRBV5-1,CASSLVAGGKYEQYF,TGCGCCAGCAGCTTGGTGGCTGGGGGCAAGTACGAGCAGTACTTC
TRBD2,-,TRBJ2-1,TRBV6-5,CASSWTSANYNEQFF,TGTGCCAGCAGTTGGACTAGCGCGAACTACAATGAGCAGTTCTTC
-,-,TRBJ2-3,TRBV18,CASSPRQAQTTDTQYF,TGTGCCAGCTCGCCGCGACAGGCGCAAACCACAGATACGCAGTATTTT
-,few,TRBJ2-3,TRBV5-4,CASSPYRSGYSTDTQYF,TGTGCCAGCAGCCCGTATCGAAGCGGGTACAGCACAGATACGCAGTATTTT
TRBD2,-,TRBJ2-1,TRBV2,CARGGNLTSSNEQFF,TGTGCCAGGGGGGGGAATTTGACTAGCAGCAATGAGCAGTTCTTC
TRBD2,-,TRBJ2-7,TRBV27,CASSLSGLADPHEQYF,TGTGCCAGCAGTTTATCGGGACTAGCGGACCCCCACGAGCAGTACTTC
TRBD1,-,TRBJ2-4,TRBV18,CASSPSPGGAGAKNIQYF,TGTGCCAGCTCACCGTCCCCAGGGGGCGCCGGGGCCAAAAACATTCAGTACTTC
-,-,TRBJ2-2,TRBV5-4,CASSGSYTGELFF,TGTGCCAGCAGCGGGAGCTACACCGGGGAGCTGTTTTTT
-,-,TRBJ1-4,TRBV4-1,CASSQHRGGTNEKLFF,TGCGCCAGCAGCCAACACCGGGGAGGAACTAATGAAAAACTGTTTTTT
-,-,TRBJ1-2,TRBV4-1,CASSQPFDPGSNYGYTF,TGCGCCAGCAGCCAACCCTTCGACCCAGGTTCTAACTATGGCTACACCTTC
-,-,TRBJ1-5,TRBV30,CAWSVTDKPLLDQPQHF,TGTGCCTGGAGCGTAACGGACAAGCCGCTCTTAGATCAGCCCCAGCATTTT
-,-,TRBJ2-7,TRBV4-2,CASSSQWAGNEQYF,TGTGCCAGCAGCTCCCAGTGGGCTGGCAACGAGCAGTACTTC
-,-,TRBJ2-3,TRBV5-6,CASSFRGRGIDTQYF,TGTGCCAGCAGCTTTAGGGGGAGAGGAATAGATACGCAGTATTTT
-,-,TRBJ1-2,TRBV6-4,CASSDSGGRGVYGYTF,TGTGCCAGCAGTGACTCGGGGGGGCGAGGAGTCTATGGCTACACCTTC
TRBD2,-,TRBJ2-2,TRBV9,CASSGMTSGRDTGELFF,TGTGCCAGCAGCGGAATGACTAGCGGGAGGGACACCGGGGAGCTGTTTTTT
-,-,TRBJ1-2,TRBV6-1,CASSGTVTYGYTF,TGTGCCAGCAGTGGGACAGTGACCTATGGCTACACCTTC
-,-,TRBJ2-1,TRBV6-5,CASSYSGRYNEQFF,TGTGCCAGCAGTTACTCGGGCAGATACAATGAGCAGTTCTTC
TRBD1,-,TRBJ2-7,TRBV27,CASSLKGQGAPSSYEQYF,TGTGCCAGCAGTTTAAAAGGACAGGGGGCGCCGAGTTCCTACGAGCAGTACTTC